The next 27 T cell receptor beta chains were all read from a single sample in a study of T cell repertoires in cytomegalovirus infection. MiXCR, applied by TCRdb to the reads, yields one record per CDR3 protein. Among about 200,000 distinct CDR3 sequences listed, roughly 9% were seen once. Material: PBMCs. Every receptor here comes from a human donor in good health (CMV status not recorded). Some clones in this sample may be carry-over from other donors' samples.

The chain employs TRBV28 and TRBJ1-1; maybe TRBD1 (5 bases). The germline CDR1 and CDR2 sequences are MDHEN and SYDVKM. V lost 5 bases to trimming and J lost 1 base, with 8 bases between them. This CDR3 is built from 13 residues. CDR3: CASSHQGNTEAFF. For the CDR3, the DNA is TGTGCCAGCAGTCACCAGGGGAACACTGAAGCTTTCTTT. The full variable domain, with the rest looked up from reference TRBV28 and TRBJ1-1, is DVKVTQSSRYLVKRTGEKVFLECVQDMDHENMFWYRQDPGLGLRLIYFSYDVKMKEKGDIPEGYSVSREKKERFSLILESASTNQTSMYLCASSHQGNTEAFFGQGTRLTVV.

The table lists this clonotype with many counts. The chain uses TRBV7-2 and TRBJ2-7, with 8 nucleotides matching TRBD2. V dropped 4 bases and J dropped 7; count of bases not matched to a gene: 12. This CDR3 spans 15 amino acids. Germline CDR1 is SGHTA and CDR2 is FQGNSA. In DNA, the CDR3 is TGTGCCAGCAGCTCCTCCCCGGGGGGGGTAGGGGAGCAGTACTTC. As protein: CASSSSPGGVGEQYF.

The chain carries TRBV5-1 and TRBJ2-7; no clear D. This CDR3 region has 14 residues. The V end was cut by 0 bases, the J end by 6 bases, with 13 bases between. From germline, CDR1 is SGHRS and CDR2 YFSETQ. CDR3 bases: TGCGCCAGCAGCTTGGCCCCGCAAAACCTCGAGCAGTACTTC. It yields the protein CASSLAPQNLEQYF.

This clonotype occurred many times. V is TRBV19 and J is TRBJ2-5, with 8 nucleotides matching TRBD1. This CDR3 has 13 amino acids. V shed 9 bases, J shed 1 base, and the junction held 4 bases outside the gene matches. Per germline, CDR1 LNHDA and CDR2 SQIVND (reference sequence). CDR3 protein: CASFDRGQETQYF. In DNA form, the CDR3 reads TGTGCCAGCTTTGACAGGGGCCAAGAGACCCAGTACTTC.

At least ten counts were recorded for this clonotype. The chain employs TRBV24-1 and TRBJ2-2; tentative D call: TRBD2 (6 bases). This CDR3 region has 18 residues. CDR1 and CDR2 from the germline V gene are KGHDR and SFDVKD. V was trimmed by 5 bases and J by 1 base, leaving 19 bases between them. The CDR3 nucleotides are TGTGCCACCAGTGGCCTCACTTCCCGGGAGCTGAACACCGGGGAGCTGTTTTTT. Encoded protein: CATSGLTSRELNTGELFF.

This clonotype was detected many times. The chain joins TRBV6-1 to TRBJ2-7; 7 bases are a match to TRBD1. The V gene end was trimmed by 4 bases and the J gene end by 2 bases; junction bases not matched to a gene: 8. This CDR3 spans 15 amino acids. From germline, CDR1 is MNHNS and CDR2 SASEGT. DNA for the CDR3: TGTGCCAGCAGTGCCCGGACAGGATCCACCTACGAGCAGTACTTC. Encoded protein: CASSARTGSTYEQYF.

This clonotype was counted a few times. The chain joins TRBV11-1 to TRBJ2-7, with TRBD1 identical over 8 bases. V dropped 5 bases and J dropped 3; count of bases not matched to a gene: 3. The CDR3 is 13 residues long. Per the germline V gene, CDR1 is SGHAT and CDR2 is FQDESV (reference sequence). The CDR3, as DNA: TGTGCCAGCAGCCGGACAGGGTACTACGAGCAGTACTTC. Its protein product is CASSRTGYYEQYF.

V usage is TRBV28 and J usage is TRBJ2-2; 14 bases match TRBD2. Trimming cost V 4 bases and J 0 bases; bases outside gene matches: 7. The CDR3 consists of 19 residues. Germline CDR1 and CDR2: MDHEN and SYDVKM. CDR3 DNA sequence: TGTGCCAGCAGTTATTTGGGACTAGCGGGGGTAGCGAACACCGGGGAGCTGTTTTTT. Translating gives CASSYLGLAGVANTGELFF.

This clonotype came up many times. The rearrangement joins TRBV28 to TRBJ1-2; the D gene is possibly TRBD1 (5 bases). The germline V gene encodes CDR1 MDHEN and CDR2 SYDVKM. Trimming took 4 bases from V and 4 from J, leaving 16 bases between them. The CDR3 sequence is 15 residues long. CDR3 sequence reads: CASSSLRGTLYGYTF. CDR3 bases: TGTGCCAGCAGTTCACTCCGAGGGACCCTCTATGGCTACACCTTC.

This clonotype was detected many times. The V call is TRBV7-2, the J call TRBJ2-2, with D possibly matching TRBD2 (6 bases). Germline values: CDR1 SGHTA, CDR2 FQGNSA. The CDR3 length is 16 residues. Trimming took 4 bases from V and 4 from J, leaving 16 bases between them. CDR3 DNA sequence: TGTGCCAGCAGCTGGAAGACTAGTGTGGCCACCGGGGAGCTGTTTTTT. This codes for CASSWKTSVATGELFF.

This chain uses TRBV6-4 with TRBJ1-1; TRBD1 matches at 10 bases. The length of the CDR3 is 14 residues. The germline V gene encodes CDR1 MRHNA and CDR2 SNTAGT. Germline trimming cut 6 bases from V and 4 bases from J; bases unmatched to any gene: 5. CDR3 bases: TGTGCCAGCAGGGACGGGGACAGGGGCACTGAAGCTTTCTTT. It codes for CASRDGDRGTEAFF.

The rearrangement uses TRBV30 and TRBJ2-1; tentative D call: TRBD1 (6 bases). This CDR3 has 11 residues. V lost 7 bases and J 6 bases, leaving 10 bases between the germline ends. Germline CDR1 and CDR2: GTSNPN and SVGIG (reference sequence). Here the CDR3 reads CASIRGNEQFF. The CDR3 bases are TGTGCCTCGATCAGGGGCAATGAGCAGTTCTTC.

Only a few counts were recorded for this clonotype. The J gene is TRBJ1-2, the V gene TRBV19; perhaps TRBD1 as D (6 bases). CDR3 size: 16 residues. Germline-derived CDR1 and CDR2 are LNHDA and SQIVND (reference sequence). With 5 bases removed from V and 2 bases from J, the gap between germline ends came to 18 bases. The CDR3, as DNA: TGTGCCAGTAGTCTCGCCGGCGGACAGACGAACTATGGCTACACCTTC. As protein: CASSLAGGQTNYGYTF.

This clonotype appeared many times. V usage is TRBV6-5 and J usage is TRBJ1-5, with 8 bases matching TRBD1. Trimming removed 0 bases from V and 6 bases from J; junction bases left unmatched: 10. This CDR3 has 17 residues. CDR1 and CDR2 from the germline V gene are MNHEY and SVGAGI. The CDR3 DNA reads TGTGCCAGCAGTTACTCGGCCGCAGGGGGCCGGGTTCAGCCCCAGCATTTT. This sequence encodes CASSYSAAGGRVQPQHF.

This clonotype showed up many times. This chain uses TRBV14 with TRBJ2-4, with a possible D match to TRBD2 (6 bases). Germline V CDR1 and CDR2: SGHDN, FVKESK. Between the trimmed V and J ends, which lost 1 base and 6 bases, there was a span of 7 bases. CDR3 length: 13 amino acids. The CDR3 sequence: CASSQVAANIQYF. CDR3 bases: TGTGCCAGCAGCCAAGTAGCGGCAAACATTCAGTACTTC.

To note about this clonotype: This may come from a read error, since a much larger clone is one base off. V is TRBV11-3 and J is TRBJ2-3, with D tentatively TRBD2 (5 bases). CDR3 length: 16 amino acids. Germline CDR1 is SGHNT and CDR2 is YENEEA. V was pared by 1 base and J by 0 bases, with 11 bases between. CDR3 sequence reads: CASSLVLATSTDTQYF. CDR3 DNA sequence: TGTGCCAGCAGCTTAGTGCTAGCAACCAGCACAGATACGCAGTATTTT.

The chain recombines TRBV2 with TRBJ2-5; the match to TRBD1 covers 9 bases. This CDR3 has 15 residues. The V segment lost 6 bases and the J segment 2 bases; nucleotides outside the gene matches: 7. The V gene's germline CDR1 is SNHLY and CDR2 FYNNEI. The CDR3 DNA sequence: TGTGCCAGCAGAGGACAGGGGTCTCCACAAGAGACCCAGTACTTC. Its protein product is CASRGQGSPQETQYF.

The chain couples TRBV28 to TRBJ1-6, with unresolved D. Trimming stripped 1 base from V and 10 bases from J, with 11 bases between. This CDR3 is 14 amino acids long. Germline V gene data show CDR1 as MDHEN and CDR2 as SYDVKM. CDR3 sequence reads: CASSLFSRSSPLHF. The CDR3, as DNA: TGTGCCAGCAGTTTATTTAGCAGAAGCTCACCCCTCCACTTT.

This clonotype appeared once. This chain uses TRBV29-1 with TRBJ1-1; a weak D match, TRBD1 (5 bases). The CDR3 consists of 14 residues. The V end was cut by 4 bases, the J end by 6 bases, with 18 bases between. CDR1 is SQVTM and CDR2 is ANQGSEA in the germline V gene. CDR3 sequence (DNA): TGCAGCGTTGGGAGGGAGGGGTGCGGGGCTGAAGCTTTCTTT. Amino acid sequence: CSVGREGCGAEAFF.

This clonotype appeared many times. The chain carries TRBV7-8 and TRBJ1-4, with TRBD1 as a possible D gene (5 bases). Germline V gives CDR1 SGHVS, CDR2 FQNEAQ. This CDR3 is built from 15 residues. V was pared by 1 base and J by 3 bases, with 9 bases between. The CDR3 here is CASSLDGGSNEKLFF. Here the CDR3 DNA reads TGTGCCAGCAGCTTAGACGGGGGATCTAATGAAAAACTGTTTTTT. Complete variable domain (other parts from reference TRBV7-8 and TRBJ1-4): GAGVSQSPRYKVAKRGQDVALRCDPISGHVSLFWYQQALGQGPEFLTYFQNEAQLDKSGLPSDRFFAERPEGSVSTLKIQRTQQEDSAVYLCASSLDGGSNEKLFFGSGTQLSVL.

This clonotype came up a few times. The gene calls are TRBV19 and TRBJ1-5, with unresolved D. CDR3 length: 14 amino acids. The germline V and J ends were trimmed by 3 bases and 1 base, with 7 bases remaining between them. Germline V gene data show CDR1 as LNHDA and CDR2 as SQIVND (reference sequence). The CDR3 coding sequence is TGTGCCAGTAGTATGGAGAGAAGCAATCAGCCCCAGCATTTT. Protein: CASSMERSNQPQHF. Based on the CDR3 plus reference TRBV19 and TRBJ1-5, the full variable domain is DGGITQSPKYLFRKEGQNVTLSCEQNLNHDAMYWYRQDPGQGLRLIYYSQIVNDFQKGDIAEGYSVSREKKESFPLTVTSAQKNPTAFYLCASSMERSNQPQHFGDGTRLSIL.

This clonotype was counted ten times or more. The DNA for the CDR3 is TGTGCCAGCAGTTTCCCCGTCCGCCGGGCAGGGGGGAGGACTGAAGCTTTCTTT. Translating gives CASSFPVRRAGGRTEAFF. This sequence joins TRBV28 and TRBJ1-1, with 7 bases that match TRBD1. The CDR3 covers 18 residues. The V gene's germline CDR1 is MDHEN and CDR2 SYDVKM. V was clipped by 3 bases and J by 5 bases; unmatched bases: 18.

This clonotype occurred many times. V gene TRBV7-2 combines with J gene TRBJ1-1, with D hard to call. V was cut by 7 bases and J by 0 bases, with 12 bases left in between. This CDR3 has 14 residues. In germline, CDR1 is SGHTA, CDR2 FQGNSA. For the CDR3, the DNA is TGTGCCAGCACGTTAGCAGGAATGAACACTGAAGCTTTCTTT. It is translated as CASTLAGMNTEAFF.

This clonotype was seen only a few times. The V gene is TRBV2, the J gene TRBJ1-1; D gene unclear. The V end was cut by 2 bases, the J end by 2 bases, with 12 bases between. The CDR3 length is 15 residues. CDR1 is SNHLY and CDR2 is FYNNEI in the germline V gene. Here the CDR3 reads CASSEFLPVNTEAFF. The CDR3 nucleotides read TGTGCCAGCAGTGAATTTCTCCCGGTCAACACTGAAGCTTTCTTT.

Regarding this clonotype: This may stem from a read error, because a much larger clone lies one nucleotide away. J is TRBJ2-7 and V is TRBV27; tentatively, D is TRBD1 (5 bases). The CDR3 covers 13 residues. Germline CDR1 reads MNHEY; CDR2 reads SMNVEV (reference sequence). The CDR3, as DNA: TGTACCAGTTCCAGAGACAGATCCTACGAGCAGTACTTC. This gives the protein CTSSRDRSYEQYF.

This clonotype appeared a few times. The CDR3 here is CASSQEGGRGTEAFF. Written as DNA, the CDR3 is TGTGCCAGCAGCCAAGAGGGTGGCAGAGGCACTGAAGCTTTCTTT. This rearrangement joins TRBV4-2 to TRBJ1-1; no definite D call. CDR1 LGHNA and CDR2 YNFKEQ come from the germline V gene. Trimming cost V 0 bases and J 4 bases, with 12 bases left between them. The CDR3 loop spans 15 amino acids.

About this clonotype itself: A much larger clonotype is one base distant, so this may be a read error. The chain links TRBV7-2 to TRBJ2-7; no firm D call. CDR1 SGHTA and CDR2 FQGNSA come from the germline V gene. There are 13 residues in the CDR3. The CDR3 reads CASSVLGSHELYF. CDR3 coding DNA: TGTGCCAGCAGCGTCTTAGGGTCCCACGAGCTGTACTTC. The full variable domain, completed using reference TRBV7-2 and TRBJ2-7, is GAGVSQSPSNKVTEKGKDVELRCDPISGHTALYWYRQSLGQGLEFLIYFQGNSAPDKSGLPSDRFSAERTGGSVSTLTIQRTQQEDSAVYLCASSVLGSHELYFGPGTRLTVT.